Below, one T cell receptor beta chain is given with its context. Its antigen is undetermined. A much larger clone sits a single nucleotide away, making a read error possible. 5'RACE employing 10-nucleotide random UMIs yielded the cDNA. One entry per CDR3 protein results from TCRdb running MiXCR on the 5' RACE reads. The sample lists about 38,000 distinct CDR3 sequences; over 8.5% were seen once. The sample comes from a study of neurological immune-mediated disorders. Broader study findings: The study found the most TCR clonal expansion in HTLV-1-associated myelopathy and the least in multiple sclerosis, below healthy controls.

Noted time point: technical triplicate 1. CDR1 is WSHSY and CDR2 is SAAADI in the germline V gene. The CDR3 covers 14 residues. The sample was PBMCs. This clonotype originated in a man aged 60-69 years with HTLV-1-associated myelopathy (HAM/TSP). The chain recombines TRBV10-2 with TRBJ2-1; D may correspond to TRBD1 or TRBD2 (5 bases each). The CDR3 DNA sequence: TGCGCCACCACACCGGGACCGCTCTACAATGAGCAGTTATTC. It is translated as CATTPGPLYNEQLF.